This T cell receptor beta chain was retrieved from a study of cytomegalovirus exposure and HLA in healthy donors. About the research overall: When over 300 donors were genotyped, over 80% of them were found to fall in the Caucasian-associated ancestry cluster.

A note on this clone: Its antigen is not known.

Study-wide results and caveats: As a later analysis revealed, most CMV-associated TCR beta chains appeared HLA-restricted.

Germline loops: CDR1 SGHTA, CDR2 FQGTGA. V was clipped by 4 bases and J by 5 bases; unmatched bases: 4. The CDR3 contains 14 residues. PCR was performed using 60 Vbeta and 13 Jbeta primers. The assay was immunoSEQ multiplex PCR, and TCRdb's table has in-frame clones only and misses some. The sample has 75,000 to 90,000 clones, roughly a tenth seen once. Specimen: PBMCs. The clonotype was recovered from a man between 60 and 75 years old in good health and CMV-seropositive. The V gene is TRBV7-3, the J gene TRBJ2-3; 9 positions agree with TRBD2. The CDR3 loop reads CASSSGLAGDTQYF. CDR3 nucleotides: TGTGCCAGCAGCTCGGGACTAGCTGGAGATACGCAGTATTTT.